This T cell receptor beta chain was retrieved from a study of blood T cell repertoires in COVID-19. Study at large: Spain, Italy and the United States supplied samples that represented acute and convalescent COVID-19.

Germline CDR1 reads SGHDT; CDR2 reads YYEEEE. CDR3 length equals 15 residues. V dropped 4 bases and J dropped 3; count of bases not matched to a gene: 9. This clone appeared once. How the authors handled the data: Amplification of reference gene primers was used by the study to estimate nucleated cell counts. Only in-frame clones appear in the TCRdb table, and some are missing; sequencing was by immunoSEQ multiplex PCR. V and J calls and clone size follow that table, whereas D and trimming were derived from the DNA. The table records approximately 250,000 clones, more than 75% of them present only once.

Source material: peripheral blood. The receptor comes from a man in his forties or fifties with acute or convalescent COVID-19. The chain links TRBV5-6 to TRBJ2-7; TRBD1 agrees at 8 bases. The CDR3 here is CASSAGGSGDYEQYF. CDR3 nucleotide sequence: TGTGCCAGCAGCGCAGGGGGCTCAGGGGACTACGAGCAGTACTTC.